In this sample, the clone carrying this T cell receptor (beta chain) turned up a few times. Its antigen is not identified. The sequenced template was cDNA made from the entire isolated RNA. The data were produced by immunoSEQ multiplex PCR, yet TCRdb's version contains in-frame clones alone and is incomplete. The sample gives about 650,000 clones, about an eighth of which show up once; about 0.11% is in the top ten. This sample is part of a study of beta chain features in type 1 diabetes. Trimming took 7 bases from V and 6 from J; bases not matched to a gene: 9. The CDR3 sequence is 15 residues long. Germline V lookup: CDR1 ENHRY, CDR2 SYGVKD. The study, taken as a whole, reports: TCRB CDR3 length was moderately but significantly reduced in all four CD4+ subsets of Type 1 diabetes patients. PCR could preferentially amplify shorter templates, alike in patients and controls.

The sequence was collected from a man aged 25 to 40 with type 1 diabetes. The sample comprised naive CD4+ T cells from blood. The chain has TRBV10-3 and TRBJ1-6; 7 bases line up with TRBD1. The CDR3 here is CAITSLRDSNSPLHF. CDR3 nucleotide sequence: TGTGCCATCACTTCCCTTAGGGACAGTAATTCACCCCTCCACTTT.